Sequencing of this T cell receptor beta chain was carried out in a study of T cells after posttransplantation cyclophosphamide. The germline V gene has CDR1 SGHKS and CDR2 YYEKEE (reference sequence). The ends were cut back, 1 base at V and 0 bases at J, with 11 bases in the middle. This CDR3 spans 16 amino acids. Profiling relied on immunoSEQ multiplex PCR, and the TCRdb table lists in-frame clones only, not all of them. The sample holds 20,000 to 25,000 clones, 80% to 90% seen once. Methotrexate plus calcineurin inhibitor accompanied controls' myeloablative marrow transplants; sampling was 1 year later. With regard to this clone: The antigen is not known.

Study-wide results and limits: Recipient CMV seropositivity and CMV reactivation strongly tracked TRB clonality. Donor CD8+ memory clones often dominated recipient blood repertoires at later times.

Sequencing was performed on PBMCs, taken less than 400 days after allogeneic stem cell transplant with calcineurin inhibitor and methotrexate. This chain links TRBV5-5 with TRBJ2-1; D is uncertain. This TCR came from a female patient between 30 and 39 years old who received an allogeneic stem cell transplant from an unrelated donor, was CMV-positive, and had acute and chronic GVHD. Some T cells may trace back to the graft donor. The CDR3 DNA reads TGTGCCAGCAGCTTGTTCGAGTTGAGCTCCTACAATGAGCAGTTCTTC. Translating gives CASSLFELSSYNEQFF.